Below, one T cell receptor beta chain is given with its context. Its antigen is still unknown. These data come from a study of CXCR3-negative and CXCR3-positive naive CD8 T cells. Study at large: A total of 130 million to 150 million TRB reads was generated, with about 1.5 +/- 0.3 million per library. Findings and caveats of the study: The TRB CDR3s that CXCR3-positive naive cells carried were more hydrophobic than those of CXCR3-negative naive cells. TRBV-TRBJ usage matched between naive CXCR3-negative and CXCR3-positive cells but not between memory cells.

This CDR3 contains 17 residues. The germline V gene has CDR1 DFQATT and CDR2 SNEGSKA (reference sequence). Each TRB cDNA library was prepared by 5' RACE (with UMI labels). TCRdb reanalyzed the 5' RACE reads, giving one entry per CDR3 protein sequence and no DNA. Its listing shows some 54,000 distinct CDR3 sequences. The source is a human donor in good health. Some clones in this sample may be carry-over from other donors' samples. The chain joins TRBV20-1 to TRBJ2-7; the TCRdb D gene call, TRBD2, has no DNA to confirm it. The sequenced sample consisted of naive CXCR3+ CD8+ T cells from blood. Subset specified: CD45RO-CCR7+CD27+CD95- naive CD8+ T cells expressing CXCR3 (TNR3+). The CDR3 sequence: CSARDPRGLAGLDEQYF.